A single TCR beta chain is shown here with its context. The sample originates from a study of blood T cell repertoires in COVID-19. Study-wide background: COVID-19 samples from acute and convalescent phases originated in the United States, Italy and Spain.

The table came from immunoSEQ multiplex PCR; TCRdb's copy has only in-frame clones and leaves some out. The data contain nearly 95,000 clones, 80% to 90% of them seen just once; the ten biggest clones take up about 5%. Losses at the gene ends were 0 bases for V and 4 bases for J; bases not matched to a gene: 5. CDR1 is SGHRS and CDR2 is YFSETQ in the germline V gene. This CDR3 contains 15 residues. The sequenced sample consisted of peripheral blood. This TCR came from a woman older than 75 with acute or convalescent COVID-19. The chain couples TRBV5-1 to TRBJ2-7; 9 bases agree with TRBD2. The CDR3 DNA follows: TGCGCCAGCAGCTTGGAGACTAGCGGTAATTACGAGCAGTACTTC. Encoded protein: CASSLETSGNYEQYF. The full variable domain, in which reference TRBV5-1 and TRBJ2-7 provide the parts outside the CDR3, is KAGVTQTPRYLIKTRGQQVTLSCSPISGHRSVSWYQQTPGQGLQFLFEYFSETQRNKGNFPGRFSGRQFSNSRSEMNVSTLELGDSALYLCASSLETSGNYEQYFGPGTRLTVT.